A single sample is the source of the 9 T cell receptor beta chains below, sequenced in a study of T cell repertoires in cytomegalovirus infection. TCRdb re-called the reads with MiXCR, one entry per CDR3 protein. The data contain about 700,000 distinct CDR3 sequences, 30% to 40% of them singletons. Their antigen targets remain unknown. Sequences were derived from cultured PBMCs, sampled from culture after CMV antigen stimulation. The receptors here all came from a human donor in good health (CMV status not recorded). Some clones in this sample may be carry-over from other donors' samples.

This clonotype was observed a few times. The rearrangement links TRBV7-2 to TRBJ1-4; D is uncertain. Trimming shortened V by 3 bases and J by 7 bases, and 12 bases separated the two germline ends. CDR3 length equals 14 residues. The germline V gene encodes CDR1 SGHTA and CDR2 FQGNSA. Here the CDR3 reads CASSLEPYSEKLFF. CDR3 DNA: TGTGCCAGCAGCTTGGAACCCTACAGTGAAAAACTGTTTTTT.

The V and J genes are TRBV10-3 and TRBJ2-5; no definite D call. This CDR3 is 14 amino acids long. Germline CDR1 is ENHRY and CDR2 is SYGVKD. The germline V and J ends were trimmed by 0 bases and 2 bases, with 7 bases remaining between them. The CDR3 loop is CAISESYNQETQYF. CDR3 sequence (DNA): TGTGCCATCAGTGAGTCGTACAATCAAGAGACCCAGTACTTC.

The rearrangement uses TRBV11-2 and TRBJ2-1, with TRBD2 matching 9 bases. Germline assignment: CDR1 SGHAT and CDR2 FQNNGV. V lost 2 bases to trimming and J lost 7 bases; unmatched junction nucleotides: 9. This CDR3 region has 16 residues. In DNA form, the CDR3 reads TGTGCCAGCAGCTTACTAGCGGGATCTGGTGTGAATGAGCAGTTCTTC. Protein product: CASSLLAGSGVNEQFF.

This clonotype was found a few times. The rearrangement joins TRBV5-1 to TRBJ2-3, with TRBD2 matching 12 bases. Germline V gives CDR1 SGHRS, CDR2 YFSETQ. CDR3 size: 18 residues. Unmatched junction bases numbered 11, after V lost 3 bases and J lost 3 bases. CDR3 sequence (DNA): TGCGCCAGCAGCTCCGGTGGCCTAGCGGGGGGGCATACAGATACGCAGTATTTT. Translation: CASSSGGLAGGHTDTQYF.

The chain uses TRBV7-9 and TRBJ2-5; maybe TRBD1 (6 bases). This CDR3 is built from 14 residues. Germline loops: CDR1 SEHNR, CDR2 FQNEAQ (reference sequence). V was shortened by 5 bases and J by 4 bases, with 14 bases between the two germline ends. The CDR3 bases are TGTGCCAGCAGCCGAGGACCAGGGGCAGAGACCCAGTACTTC. Residues: CASSRGPGAETQYF.

The V and J genes are TRBV4-3 and TRBJ2-2, with a possible D match to TRBD2 (5 bases). Germline V gene lookup returns CDR1 LGHNA and CDR2 YSLEER. The CDR3 consists of 16 residues. Trimming left V 0 bases short and J 7 bases short, with 15 bases between. As DNA, the CDR3 is TGCGCCAGCAGCCAAGATATGAGGGAGTACTTCGGGGAGCTGTTTTTT. It encodes CASSQDMREYFGELFF.

This clonotype was counted a few times. V usage is TRBV27 and J usage is TRBJ2-7; D possibly corresponds to TRBD1 (6 bases). The CDR3 has 15 residues. Trimming pared 1 base from V and 2 bases from J, leaving 12 bases between. Per germline, CDR1 MNHEY and CDR2 SMNVEV (reference sequence). The CDR3 nucleotides are TGTGCCAGCAGTTTATATCGGGACAATCCCTACGAGCAGTACTTC. It is translated as CASSLYRDNPYEQYF.

This clonotype has only a few counts. The rearrangement joins TRBV6-2 or TRBV6-3 to TRBJ2-2; the match to TRBD2 covers 9 bases. The CDR3 contains 15 residues. Germline CDR1 and CDR2: MNHEY and SVGEGT. The J segment lost 9 bases and the V segment lost 2 bases, leaving 7 bases of the junction unmatched. CDR3 protein: CASSYGSGRPRELFF. Here the CDR3 DNA reads TGTGCCAGCAGTTACGGGAGCGGGAGGCCAAGGGAGCTGTTTTTT.

Many counts were recorded for this clonotype. V usage is TRBV7-7 and J usage is TRBJ2-3; no clear D gene. V was pared by 5 bases and J by 6 bases, with 18 bases between. This CDR3 region has 15 residues. Per germline, CDR1 SSHAT and CDR2 FNYEAQ (reference sequence). The CDR3 region is CASSLSSNPWDTQYF. CDR3 coding DNA: TGTGCCAGCAGCCTCTCTAGTAATCCATGGGATACGCAGTATTTT.